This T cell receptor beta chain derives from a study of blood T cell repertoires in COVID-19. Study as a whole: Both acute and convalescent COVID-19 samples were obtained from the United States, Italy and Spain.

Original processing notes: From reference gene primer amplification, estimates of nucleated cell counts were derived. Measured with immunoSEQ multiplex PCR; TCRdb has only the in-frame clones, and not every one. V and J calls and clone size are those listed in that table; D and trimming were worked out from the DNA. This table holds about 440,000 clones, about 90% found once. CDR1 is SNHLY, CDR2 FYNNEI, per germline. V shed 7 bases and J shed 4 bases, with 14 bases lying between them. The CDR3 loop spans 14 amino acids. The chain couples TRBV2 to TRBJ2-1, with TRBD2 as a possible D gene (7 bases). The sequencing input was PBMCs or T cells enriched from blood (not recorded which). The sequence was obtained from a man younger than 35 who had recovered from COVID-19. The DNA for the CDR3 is TGTGCCAGCACGGTGGGGGGGCGTTACAATGAGCAGTTCTTC. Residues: CASTVGGRYNEQFF.